Sequencing of this T cell receptor beta chain was carried out in a study of T cells in Graves' hyperthyroidism and ophthalmopathy. Broader study findings: Within blood appeared most thyroid clonotypes that had expanded above 0.001.

The CDR3 is 12 amino acids. Trimming stripped 3 bases from V and 5 bases from J, with 8 bases between. CDR1 is DFQATT and CDR2 is SNEGSKA in the germline V gene (reference sequence). Amplification of TCR beta CDR3 regions used RNA as the template. During a first-round RT-PCR of the TCR CDR3, the HTBI primer set was used. TCRdb ran MiXCR on the multiplex PCR reads and lists one entry per CDR3 protein. The sample records some 460,000 distinct CDR3 sequences, approximately 14% being singletons. This clonotype has a count of ten or more. Its antigen is not known. Patients with uncontrolled infections, other autoimmune diseases, pregnancy or lactation were excluded.

Source material: blood. The chain joins TRBV20-1 to TRBJ2-1, with D hard to call. The source is a woman aged 18-30 years with Graves' hyperthyroidism. The CDR3 region has the DNA TGCAGTGCTAGTCAGATCAACAATGAGCAGTTCTTC. As protein: CSASQINNEQFF.